Below, 9 T cell receptor beta chains from the same sample are listed, as sequenced in a study of OX40 agonist ivuxolimab in advanced cancers. TCRdb keeps only in-frame clones here, not all; method: immunoSEQ multiplex PCR. In the table there are 38,000 or so clones, about 90% of which are singletons. This specimen was CD4+ or CD8+ T cells sorted from blood, taken in a trial of the OX40 agonist ivuxolimab. The receptors were gathered from an adult with an advanced solid tumor such as melanoma, head and neck, liver or kidney cancer.

This clone was observed a handful of times. CDR3 sequence (DNA): TGCGCCAGCAGTTCCGGGTCGGTCCGGGGAGGCTACAATGAGCAGTTCTTC. It codes for CASSSGSVRGGYNEQFF. V and J are TRBV5-1 and TRBJ2-1; D perhaps matches TRBD2 (6 bases). CDR1 and CDR2 from the germline V gene are SGHRS and YFSETQ. CDR3 length: 17 residues. The V end lost 5 bases, the J end lost 3 bases, and 21 bases lay between the germline ends. The variable domain in full, completed from reference TRBV5-1 and TRBJ2-1, reads KAGVTQTPRYLIKTRGQQVTLSCSPISGHRSVSWYQQTPGQGLQFLFEYFSETQRNKGNFPGRFSGRQFSNSRSEMNVSTLELGDSALYLCASSSGSVRGGYNEQFFGPGTRLTVL.

This clone occurred once. The V call is TRBV2, the J call TRBJ2-7, with a weak D call TRBD1 (6 bases). This CDR3 contains 15 residues. V lost 6 bases to trimming and J lost 4 bases, with 19 bases between them. CDR1 is SNHLY and CDR2 is FYNNEI in the germline V gene. This chain's CDR3 is CASSEDRSPPYEQYF. Written as DNA, the CDR3 is TGTGCCAGCAGCGAGGACAGATCCCCCCCATACGAGCAGTACTTC. Supplemented by reference TRBV2 and TRBJ2-7, the full variable domain reads EPEVTQTPSHQVTQMGQEVILRCVPISNHLYFYWYRQILGQKVEFLVSFYNNEISEKSEIFDDQFSVERPDGSNFTLKIRSTKLEDSAMYFCASSEDRSPPYEQYFGPGTRLTVT.

The chain has TRBV19 and TRBJ2-5; D is undetermined. The CDR3 is 12 residues long. V was cut by 8 bases and J by 2 bases, with 9 bases left in between. Germline-derived CDR1 and CDR2 are LNHDA and SQIVND (reference sequence). The CDR3 here is CASSQNQETQYF. CDR3 DNA: TGTGCCAGTTCCCAGAATCAAGAGACCCAGTACTTC.

The chain couples TRBV19 to TRBJ1-5, with D possibly being TRBD1 (5 bases). V was clipped by 3 bases and J by 3 bases, with 15 bases between them. This CDR3 region has 16 residues. Germline-derived CDR1 and CDR2 are LNHDA and SQIVND (reference sequence). Here the CDR3 DNA reads TGTGCCAGTAGTATCTCGCCGCAGGGATTCAATCAGCCCCAGCATTTT. Translated, it gives CASSISPQGFNQPQHF.

This chain uses TRBV11-2 with TRBJ1-2, with D unclear. V was pared by 1 base and J by 3 bases, with 9 bases between. CDR1 is SGHAT and CDR2 is FQNNGV in the germline V gene. CDR3 length: 14 residues. The CDR3 DNA reads as TGTGCCAGCAGCTTAGGGGTCGGGGACTATGGCTACACCTTC. Translation gives CASSLGVGDYGYTF.

The chain links TRBV19 to TRBJ1-2; D is possibly TRBD1 (6 bases). Germline CDR1 LNHDA, CDR2 SQIVND (reference sequence). Deletions cut 5 bases from V and 4 bases from J, with 17 bases between. The CDR3 sequence is 15 residues long. The CDR3 region is CASSFGQLSTYGYTF. The CDR3 coding sequence is TGTGCCAGTAGTTTCGGACAGCTTTCTACCTATGGCTACACCTTC. The whole variable domain, filled in from reference TRBV19 and TRBJ1-2, reads DGGITQSPKYLFRKEGQNVTLSCEQNLNHDAMYWYRQDPGQGLRLIYYSQIVNDFQKGDIAEGYSVSREKKESFPLTVTSAQKNPTAFYLCASSFGQLSTYGYTFGSGTRLTVV.

The rearrangement uses TRBV19 and TRBJ2-7; weak D call: TRBD1 (6 bases). The germline V and J ends were trimmed by 3 bases and 3 bases, with 9 bases remaining between them. CDR3 length equals 13 residues. Germline V gene data show CDR1 as LNHDA and CDR2 as SQIVND (reference sequence). This chain's CDR3 is CASSIRDNYEQYF. CDR3 nucleotide sequence: TGTGCCAGTAGTATCCGGGACAACTACGAGCAGTACTTC.

The V gene is TRBV5-1, the J gene TRBJ2-4; 7 positions match TRBD1. V lost 4 bases to trimming and J lost 0 bases; unmatched junction nucleotides: 7. CDR3 length: 16 amino acids. Germline V gene lookup returns CDR1 SGHRS and CDR2 YFSETQ. The CDR3 DNA sequence: TGCGCCAGCAGCGAAGGGGACAGTTTAGCCAAAAACATTCAGTACTTC. Translation: CASSEGDSLAKNIQYF.

This clone was picked up one time. The rearrangement joins TRBV28 to TRBJ2-1; D unclear. The CDR3 loop spans 11 amino acids. CDR1 and CDR2 from the germline V gene are MDHEN and SYDVKM. The V end lost 5 bases, the J end lost 2 bases, and 1 base lay between the germline ends. The CDR3 nucleotides are TGTGCCAGCAGTACCTACAATGAGCAGTTCTTC. It specifies CASSTYNEQFF.